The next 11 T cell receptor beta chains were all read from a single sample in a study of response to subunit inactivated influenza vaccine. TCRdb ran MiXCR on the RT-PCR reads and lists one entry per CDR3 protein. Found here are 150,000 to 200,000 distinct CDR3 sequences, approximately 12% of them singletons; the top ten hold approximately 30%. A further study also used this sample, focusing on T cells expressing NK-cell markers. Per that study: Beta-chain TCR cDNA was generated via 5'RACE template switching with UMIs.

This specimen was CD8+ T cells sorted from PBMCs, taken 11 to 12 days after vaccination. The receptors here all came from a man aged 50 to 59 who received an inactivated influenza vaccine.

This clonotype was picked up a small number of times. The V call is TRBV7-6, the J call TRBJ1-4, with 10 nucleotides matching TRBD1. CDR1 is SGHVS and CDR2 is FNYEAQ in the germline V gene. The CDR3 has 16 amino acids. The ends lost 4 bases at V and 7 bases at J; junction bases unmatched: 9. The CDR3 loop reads CASSSTGGGVGEKLFF. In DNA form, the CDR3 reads TGTGCCAGCAGCTCGACAGGGGGCGGTGTGGGTGAAAAACTGTTTTTT.

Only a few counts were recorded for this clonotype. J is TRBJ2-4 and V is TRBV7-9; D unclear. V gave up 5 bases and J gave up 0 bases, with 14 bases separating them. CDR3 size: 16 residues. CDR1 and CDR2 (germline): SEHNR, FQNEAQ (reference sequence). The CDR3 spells CASSQRIGLAKNIQYF. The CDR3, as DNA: TGTGCCAGCAGCCAAAGGATTGGCTTAGCCAAAAACATTCAGTACTTC.

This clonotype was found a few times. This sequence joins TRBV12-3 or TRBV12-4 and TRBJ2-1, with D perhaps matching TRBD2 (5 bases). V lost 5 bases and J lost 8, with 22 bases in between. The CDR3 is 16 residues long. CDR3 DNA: TGTGCCAGCAGTCCGGTGGAAGGGAGCAGGAGCCATGAGCAGTTCTTC. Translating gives CASSPVEGSRSHEQFF.

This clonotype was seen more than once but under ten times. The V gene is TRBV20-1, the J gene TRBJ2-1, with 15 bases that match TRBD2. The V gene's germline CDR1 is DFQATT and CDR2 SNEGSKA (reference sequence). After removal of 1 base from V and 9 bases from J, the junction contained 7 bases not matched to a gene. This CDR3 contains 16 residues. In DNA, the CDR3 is TGCAGTGCTAGAGCGTCCCGGACTAGCGGGAGGGGTGAGCAGTTCTTC. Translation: CSARASRTSGRGEQFF.

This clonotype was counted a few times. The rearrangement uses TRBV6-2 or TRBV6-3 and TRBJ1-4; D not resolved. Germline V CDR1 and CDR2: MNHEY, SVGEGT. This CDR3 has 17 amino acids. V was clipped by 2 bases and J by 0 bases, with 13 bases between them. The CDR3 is CASSYPGWSPTNEKLFF. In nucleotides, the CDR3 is TGTGCCAGCAGTTACCCCGGGTGGTCGCCAACTAATGAAAAACTGTTTTTT.

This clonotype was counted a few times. The CDR3 loop reads CASSLVPRGPISYEQYF. CDR3 DNA: TGTGCCAGCAGCTTAGTGCCCAGGGGGCCGATTTCCTACGAGCAGTACTTC. The chain employs TRBV11-2 and TRBJ2-7; TRBD1 agrees at 8 bases. V trimming: 1 base; J trimming: 1 base; junction bases outside the gene matches: 9. Germline CDR1 and CDR2: SGHAT and FQNNGV. This CDR3 has 17 amino acids.

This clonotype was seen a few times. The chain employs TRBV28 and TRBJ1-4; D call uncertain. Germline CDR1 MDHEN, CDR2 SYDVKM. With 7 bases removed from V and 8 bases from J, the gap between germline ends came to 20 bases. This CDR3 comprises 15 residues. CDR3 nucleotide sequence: TGTGCCAGCACCCCTCCCCTCCGACCTCTAGAAAAACTGTTTTTT. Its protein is CASTPPLRPLEKLFF.

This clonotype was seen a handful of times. CDR3 residues: CSVSYPGPQETQYF. CDR3 DNA sequence: TGCAGCGTTTCCTACCCGGGACCCCAAGAGACCCAGTACTTC. This sequence joins TRBV29-1 and TRBJ2-5; perhaps D is TRBD1 or TRBD2 (5 bases each). Per germline, CDR1 SQVTM and CDR2 ANQGSEA. The CDR3 length is 14 residues. The V and J ends lost 5 bases and 1 base respectively, with 14 bases between them.

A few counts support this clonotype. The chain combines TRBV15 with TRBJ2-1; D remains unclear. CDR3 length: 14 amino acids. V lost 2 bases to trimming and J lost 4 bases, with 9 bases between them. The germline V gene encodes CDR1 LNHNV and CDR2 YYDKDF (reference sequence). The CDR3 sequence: CATSRRREYNEQFF. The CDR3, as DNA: TGTGCCACCAGCAGACGAAGGGAATACAATGAGCAGTTCTTC.

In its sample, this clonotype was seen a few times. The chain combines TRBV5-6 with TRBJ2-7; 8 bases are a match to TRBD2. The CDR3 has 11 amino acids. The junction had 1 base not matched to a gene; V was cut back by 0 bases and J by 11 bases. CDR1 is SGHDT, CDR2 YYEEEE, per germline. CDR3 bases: TGTGCCAGCAGCTTGGGGACTAGCAAGTACTTC. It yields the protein CASSLGTSKYF.

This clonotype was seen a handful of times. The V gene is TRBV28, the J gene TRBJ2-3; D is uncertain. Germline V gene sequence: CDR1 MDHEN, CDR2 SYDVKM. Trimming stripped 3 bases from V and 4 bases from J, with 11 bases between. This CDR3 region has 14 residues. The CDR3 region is CASSFSERADTQYF. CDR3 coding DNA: TGTGCCAGCAGTTTTTCGGAAAGGGCAGATACGCAGTATTTT.